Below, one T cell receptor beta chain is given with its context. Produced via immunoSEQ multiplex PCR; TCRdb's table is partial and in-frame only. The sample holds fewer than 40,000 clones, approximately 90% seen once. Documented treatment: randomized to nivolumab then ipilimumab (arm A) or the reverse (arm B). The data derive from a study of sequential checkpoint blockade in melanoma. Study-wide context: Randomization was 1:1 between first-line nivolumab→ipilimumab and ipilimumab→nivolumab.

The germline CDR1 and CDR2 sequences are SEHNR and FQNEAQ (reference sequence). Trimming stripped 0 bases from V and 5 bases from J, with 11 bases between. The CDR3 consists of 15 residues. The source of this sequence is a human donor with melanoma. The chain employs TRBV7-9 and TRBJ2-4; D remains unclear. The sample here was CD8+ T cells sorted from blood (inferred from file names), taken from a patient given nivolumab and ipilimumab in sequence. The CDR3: CASSLAPSPQNIQYF. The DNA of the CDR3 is TGTGCCAGCAGCTTAGCGCCTAGTCCCCAAAACATTCAGTACTTC.